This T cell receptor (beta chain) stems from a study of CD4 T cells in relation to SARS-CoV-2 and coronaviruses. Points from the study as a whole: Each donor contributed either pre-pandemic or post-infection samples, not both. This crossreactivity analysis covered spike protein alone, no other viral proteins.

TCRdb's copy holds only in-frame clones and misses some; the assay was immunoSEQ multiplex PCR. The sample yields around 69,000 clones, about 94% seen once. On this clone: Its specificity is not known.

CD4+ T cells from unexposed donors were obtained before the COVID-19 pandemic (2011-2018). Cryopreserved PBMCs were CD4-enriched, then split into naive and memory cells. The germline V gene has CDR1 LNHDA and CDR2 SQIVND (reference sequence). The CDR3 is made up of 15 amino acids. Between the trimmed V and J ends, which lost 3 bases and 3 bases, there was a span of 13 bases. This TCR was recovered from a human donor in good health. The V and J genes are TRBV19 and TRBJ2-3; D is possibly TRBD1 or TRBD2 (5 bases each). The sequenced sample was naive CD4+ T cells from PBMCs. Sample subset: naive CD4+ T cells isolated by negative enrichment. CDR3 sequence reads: CASSMGRERTDTQYF. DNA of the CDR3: TGTGCCAGTAGTATGGGCAGGGAGAGAACAGATACGCAGTATTTT.